A single sample gave rise to the 2 T cell receptor beta chains below, sequenced in a study of CD8+ T cells in alopecia areata. As the sequencing template, cDNA was produced by extracting RNA and reverse transcribing it. TCRdb keeps only in-frame clones here, not all; method: immunoSEQ multiplex PCR. The table records roughly 140,000 clones, under 60% of them present only once. Source: CD8+ T cells sorted from blood, taken at week 0. The origin of the receptors is a human donor with alopecia areata.

Comments on this clone: Distinct nucleotide sequences in the sample also encode this CDR3. The J gene is TRBJ2-1, the V gene TRBV7-2; D gene unclear. Germline CDR1 and CDR2: SGHTA and FQGNSA. The length of the CDR3 is 14 residues. Trimming stripped 1 base from V and 3 bases from J, with 7 bases between. The CDR3 DNA reads as TGTGCCAGCAGCTTAGGTGGGGACTACAATGAGCAGTTCTTC. This sequence encodes CASSLGGDYNEQFF.

The V and J genes are TRBV11-2 and TRBJ2-7; D is undetermined. With 4 bases removed from V and 4 bases from J, the gap between germline ends came to 5 bases. This CDR3 is 11 amino acids long. Germline V gene data show CDR1 as SGHAT and CDR2 as FQNNGV. This chain's CDR3 is CASSSAYEQYF. In nucleotides, the CDR3 is TGTGCCAGCAGCTCAGCATACGAGCAGTACTTC.